In its sample, the clone carrying this TCR beta chain was seen once. This record comes from a study of blood T cell repertoires in COVID-19. Study details: PBMCs, B-cell-depleted T cells, or T cells were the source of the cDNA or gDNA that made up the material.

The authors' processing: Reference gene primer amplification gave nucleated cell count estimates. Some clones are missing from TCRdb's copy, which holds only in-frame ones; the method was immunoSEQ multiplex PCR. The DNA gave D and trimming, while V, J and clone size come from that table. The table has about 120,000 clones, roughly 83% seen once; the top ten hold around 3.9%. The germline V gene has CDR1 SGDLS and CDR2 YYNGEE. The CDR3 covers 15 residues. Trimming shortened V by 4 bases and J by 4 bases, and 14 bases separated the two germline ends. J is TRBJ1-4 and V is TRBV9; a weak D match, TRBD1 (5 bases). The sequencing sample was made of peripheral blood. This receptor was obtained from a woman aged 80 or older with acute or convalescent COVID-19. This CDR3 reads CASSRTGTNNEKLFF. The CDR3 nucleotides read TGTGCCAGCAGCAGAACAGGCACTAATAATGAAAAACTGTTTTTT. The full variable domain, with the rest looked up from reference TRBV9 and TRBJ1-4, is DSGVTQTPKHLITATGQRVTLRCSPRSGDLSVYWYQQSLDQGLQFLIQYYNGEERAKGNILERFSAQQFPDLHSELNLSSLELGDSALYFCASSRTGTNNEKLFFGSGTQLSVL.